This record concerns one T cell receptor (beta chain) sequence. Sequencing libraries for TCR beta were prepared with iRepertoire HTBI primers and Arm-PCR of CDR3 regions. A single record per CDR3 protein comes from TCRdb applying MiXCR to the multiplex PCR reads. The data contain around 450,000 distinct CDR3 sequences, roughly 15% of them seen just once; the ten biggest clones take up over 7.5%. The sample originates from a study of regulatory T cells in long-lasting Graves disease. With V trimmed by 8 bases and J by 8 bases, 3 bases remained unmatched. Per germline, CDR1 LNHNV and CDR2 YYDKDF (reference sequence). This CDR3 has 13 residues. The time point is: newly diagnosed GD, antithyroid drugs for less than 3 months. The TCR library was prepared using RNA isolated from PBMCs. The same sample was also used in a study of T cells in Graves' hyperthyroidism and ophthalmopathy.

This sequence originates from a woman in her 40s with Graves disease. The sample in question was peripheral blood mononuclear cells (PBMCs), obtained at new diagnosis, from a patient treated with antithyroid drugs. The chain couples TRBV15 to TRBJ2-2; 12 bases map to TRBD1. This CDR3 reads CATGTGGLGELFF. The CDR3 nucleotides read TGTGCCACCGGGACAGGGGGCTTAGGGGAGCTGTTTTTT.